This TCR beta chain originates from a study of cytomegalovirus exposure and HLA in healthy donors (dated 2017 in TCRdb). Regarding the research as a whole: In an earlier analysis of some 550 of the donors, about 260 Gb of sequence data and approximately 100 million unique TCR beta sequences from 150 million to 200 million T cells were reported. Along with the approximately 700-subject first cohort, a separate validation cohort of over a hundred different subjects was used. The study profiled the T cell repertoires of around 700 subjects by immunosequencing and related them to cytomegalovirus serostatus. An early release that covered around 590 HLA-typed donors contained approximately 300 gigabases of sequencing data and approximately 85 million unique TCR sequences. The study aimed to test whether signatures of past pathogen exposure could be identified by cataloging public T cell receptors. The number of typed donors differed by locus: about 629-630 for A, B, C, DRB1 and DQB1; some 500 for DQA1; 600 to 610 for DPA1; and roughly 470 for DPB1. A later analysis re-analyzed previously published TCR beta repertoires from approximately 700 donors and added high-resolution HLA genotyping to study TCR occurrence patterns. An earlier analysis of approximately 500 of the donors applied high-throughput TCR beta sequencing to assess whether each TCR beta V gene segment acted as functional or pseudogenic. Rather than using new phenotypic data, the later analysis identified candidate immune exposures from TCR beta sequences and from how often those sequences occurred across donors. In a later genetic analysis, genome-wide SNP genotypes for about 55% of the roughly 700 donors were used, and that subset was treated as a discovery cohort. Alongside the repertoire data, information on donor age, sex, ethnicity and CMV serostatus was compiled. All discovery cohort repertoires had been generated on a single sequencing platform. High-throughput TCR immunosequencing, statistical association of individual TCRs with disease status, and machine learning were combined to predict cytomegalovirus infection status. HLA typing included class I and class II loci at four-digit resolution. Of the 300 to 400 genotyped donors, 65% to 90% fell in the genetic ancestry cluster associated with self-reported Caucasian donors. Among 300 to 450 genotyped donors of the cohort, an average of around 240,000 unique TCR beta nucleotide sequences were sequenced per donor, about a sixth of them non-productive. Several DR-DQ haplotypes were handled as single units for association and clustering because linkage in the cohort was strong. What the study reported, not specific to this receptor: The study gave a list of under 200 TCR beta chains associated with cytomegalovirus. Only TCR beta chains were sequenced in this cohort, and the absence of alpha or paired-chain data limited detectable features. An earlier analysis of approximately 500 of the donors showed that most TCR beta V segments appeared in productive rearrangements either about 87% or about 30% of the time, which broadly matched IMGT annotations. Across donors, most TCR sequences were observed very rarely, whereas some public TCRs were present in many individuals. Because some donors lacked HLA typing at each locus, the association tests relied only on the typed subset. Several of the top co-occurrence clusters appeared to be linked to parvovirus B19, influenza, CMV and Epstein-Barr virus, according to a later analysis. In a later analysis, the rate of TCR association differed among HLA loci, with DRB1 alleles having the most associated TCRs and HLA-C alleles having the fewest. Some IMGT-functional V segments, including TRBV6-2 and TRBV6-3, could not be told apart with the 87-base-pair reads, so those segments were excluded. A later genetic analysis reported fewer N-insertions in productive TCRs among donors in an Asian-associated ancestry cluster than the approximately 670-donor mean. When HLA alleles, especially DR and DQ, strongly co-occurred, attributing TCR associations to individual alleles was difficult. In vitro tests confirmed that a few of the cytomegalovirus-associated TCR beta chains recognize cytomegalovirus antigens. A later analysis found that most CMV-associated TCR beta chains appeared HLA-restricted, with HLA associations seemingly driven largely by CMV exposure. In a later analysis, HLA-associated TCR beta chains showed more clonal expansion and lower generation probabilities than non-associated chains that were equally common. Immune exposure information for the cohort was limited to CMV serostatus. An association between a missense DCLRE1C variant and V-gene and J-gene trimming of TCR beta chains was found in a later genetic analysis and replicated in an independent cohort. A cluster of highly shared sequence variants was judged likely to be a technical artifact of the sequencing pipeline. Presence/absence analyses assumed roughly uniform sequencing depth across donors, an assumption that may not hold. Linkage disequilibrium might explain the correlated functional status among segregating V segments, but an unknown experimental factor could not be excluded. A further reported finding was that TCR beta sequences accurately predicted the HLA-A and HLA-B alleles for most subjects in the first cohort. The classifier was reported to diagnose cytomegalovirus status with high specificity and sensitivity in both the original and validation cohorts. Because counts were too low, around 17 rarely observed V segments, including chromosome 9 orphons, were left out of the earlier analysis of about 620 of the donors. The authors suggested that the approach could potentially be generalized to other disease states and immunological phenotypes. Specific HLA alleles were associated with 15,000 to 20,000 TCR beta sequences at a false discovery rate of 0.05 in a later analysis.

The cohort was made up of 666 healthy bone marrow donors. At the time of sampling, every cohort member was nominally healthy, though immune exposures that went unrecorded were likely present. The donor was CMV seropositive and was included in the group of approximately 300 seropositive cohort members. Each donor provided a peripheral blood sample, and peripheral blood mononuclear cells were used for TCR beta sequencing. Genomic DNA extraction from the blood cell samples was performed with the Qiagen DNeasy Blood Extraction Kit. The receptor library was made with the immunoSEQ multiplex PCR assay. For the multiplex PCR, a mixture combining 60 forward primers for TCR Vbeta segments and 13 reverse primers for TCR Jbeta segments was used. Amplification of the CDR3 region of rearranged TCR beta genes was performed with a multiplex PCR assay on genomic DNA. The amplified TCR beta libraries were sequenced on the Illumina HiSeq System as 87-base-pair reads. In the authors' own workflow: In a later analysis, roughly 80 million unique TCR beta chains were counted across the 500 to 700 repertoires, and about 9.9 million of these chains were shared by at least two donors. To remove PCR and sequencing errors, raw reads were error-corrected and collapsed into unique sequences using a nearest-neighbor algorithm that merged closely related sequences. To assign V, D and J gene segments, CDR3 sequences were aligned to IMGT reference sequences. For a sequence to be retained, at least a six-nucleotide match to both a V gene segment and a J gene segment was required. A rearrangement counted as productive if the CDR3 had no stop codons and remained in frame with V and J, and every other rearrangement counted as non-productive. CDR3 was defined by IMGT convention, running from the second conserved V-encoded cysteine to the conserved J-encoded phenylalanine. The earlier analysis of approximately 590 of the donors excluded any sequence lacking an unambiguous match to a single V gene segment. An earlier analysis of about 590 of the donors classified V segments as functional when productive rearrangements were above 56.7% and as segregating when the standard deviation between donors was above 5%. To diagnose cytomegalovirus status from the catalog of TCR beta chain sequences, a statistical classification framework was built. In a later analysis, TCR nucleotide sequences were compared against IMGT/GENE-DB human TR gene sequences so that V and J genes could be assigned. A later analysis assigned CDR3 sequences and most-parsimonious VDJ recombination scenarios with the TCRdist pipeline. In a later analysis, each TCR beta chain was defined by its CDR3 amino acid sequence together with its V-gene family, and reads lacking a unique V-gene family were excluded. In a later analysis, around 650 highly shared, low-generation-probability nucleotide sequences were removed to address suspected cross-contamination and a sequencing artifact. In a later analysis, a clonal expansion index was calculated for each public chain from normalized within-repertoire ranks of inferred template counts. In a later analysis, generation probabilities were computed with a VDJ recombination model fitted to out-of-frame rearrangements, and the resulting probabilities were checked against IGoR. In a later analysis, TCR-TCR, TCR-HLA and TCR-CMV co-occurrence was scored with hypergeometric tests, and a repertoire-size bias correction was applied to TCR pairs. In a later analysis, false discovery rates were estimated by permuting HLA or CMV assignments 20 times. A later analysis grouped co-occurring TCRs with DBSCAN, adding TCRdist sequence similarity when clustering within HLA-allele-positive subsets. Repertoires with fewer than 30,000 or more than 120,000 public chains were left out of co-occurrence clustering, as were about 5 repertoires with anomalous nucleotide sharing. The source is immuneACCESS, and TCRdb retained only in-frame sequences with V and J called. Part of the clones is not carried over; for the studies checked, unresolved V genes explain less than half of this, and the remainder is unexplained. V, J and clone size reflect that table, while D and trimming were determined from the DNA. The sample table records some 80,000 clones; more than 60% of these occur just once. Of the sample, approximately 5.6% is held by the ten largest clones.

A remark on this clone: Its recognized antigen is unknown. Nothing much larger sits one base from this clone, and base qualities are not available.

Including the terminal cysteine and phenylalanine, the CDR3 comprises 14 residues. The CDR3 DNA has 42 bases and is translated from base 1. Trimming removed 3 bases from V and 7 bases from J, leaving 12 bases between the germline ends. Via the germline V gene, CDR1 is SGHNT and CDR2 YENEEA. Source material: PBMCs. The clonotype was recovered from a man aged 18 to 35 in good health and CMV-seropositive. The chain links TRBV11-3 with TRBJ2-2; the D region possibly corresponds to TRBD2 (6 bases align). The CDR3 is CASSLGGVDGELFF. DNA sequence: TGTGCCAGCAGCTTGGGCGGGGTGGACGGGGAGCTGTTTTTT.